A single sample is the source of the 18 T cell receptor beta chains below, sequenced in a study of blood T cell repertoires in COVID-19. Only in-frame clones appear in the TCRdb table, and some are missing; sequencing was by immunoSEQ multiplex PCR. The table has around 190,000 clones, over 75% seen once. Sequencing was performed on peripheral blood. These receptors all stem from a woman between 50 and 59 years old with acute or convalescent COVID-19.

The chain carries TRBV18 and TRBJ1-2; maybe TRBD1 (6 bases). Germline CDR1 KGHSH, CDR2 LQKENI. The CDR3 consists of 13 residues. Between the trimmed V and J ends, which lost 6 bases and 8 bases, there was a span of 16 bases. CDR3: CASSEIRQAGYTF. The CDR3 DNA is TGTGCCAGCTCCGAAATTCGACAGGCCGGCTACACCTTC.

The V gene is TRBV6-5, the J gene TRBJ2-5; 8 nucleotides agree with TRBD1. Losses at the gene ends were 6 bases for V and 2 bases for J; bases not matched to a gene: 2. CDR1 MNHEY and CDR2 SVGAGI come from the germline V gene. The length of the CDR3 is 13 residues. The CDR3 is CASSRDRQETQYF. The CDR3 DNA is TGTGCCAGCAGCAGGGACAGGCAAGAGACCCAGTACTTC.

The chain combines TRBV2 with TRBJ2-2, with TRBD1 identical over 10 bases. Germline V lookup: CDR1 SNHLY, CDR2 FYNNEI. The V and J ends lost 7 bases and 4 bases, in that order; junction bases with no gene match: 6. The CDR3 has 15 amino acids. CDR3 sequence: CASKGRTGGTGELFF. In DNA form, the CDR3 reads TGTGCCAGCAAAGGGAGGACAGGGGGCACCGGGGAGCTGTTTTTT.

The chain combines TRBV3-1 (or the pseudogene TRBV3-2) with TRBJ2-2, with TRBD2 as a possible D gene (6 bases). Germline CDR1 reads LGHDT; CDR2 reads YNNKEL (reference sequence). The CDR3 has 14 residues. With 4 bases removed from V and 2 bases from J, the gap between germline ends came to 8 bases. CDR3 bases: TGTGCCAGCAGCCCGGAGGGAAACACCGGGGAGCTGTTTTTT. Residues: CASSPEGNTGELFF.

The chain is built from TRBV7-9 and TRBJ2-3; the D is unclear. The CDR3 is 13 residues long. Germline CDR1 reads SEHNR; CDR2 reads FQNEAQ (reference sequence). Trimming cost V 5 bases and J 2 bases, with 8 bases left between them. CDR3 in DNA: TGTGCCAGCAGCAAACAGTCCACAGATACGCAGTATTTT. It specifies CASSKQSTDTQYF. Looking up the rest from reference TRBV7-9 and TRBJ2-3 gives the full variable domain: DTGVSQNPRHKITKRGQNVTFRCDPISEHNRLYWYRQTLGQGPEFLTYFQNEAQLEKSRLLSDRFSAERPKGSFSTLEIQRTEQGDSAMYLCASSKQSTDTQYFGPGTRLTVL.

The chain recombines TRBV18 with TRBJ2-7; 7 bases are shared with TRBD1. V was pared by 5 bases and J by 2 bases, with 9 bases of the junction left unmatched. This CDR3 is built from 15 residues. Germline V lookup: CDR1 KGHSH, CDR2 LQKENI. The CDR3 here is CASSSSTGTAYEQYF. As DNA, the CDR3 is TGTGCCAGCTCATCTTCGACAGGGACGGCCTACGAGCAGTACTTC.

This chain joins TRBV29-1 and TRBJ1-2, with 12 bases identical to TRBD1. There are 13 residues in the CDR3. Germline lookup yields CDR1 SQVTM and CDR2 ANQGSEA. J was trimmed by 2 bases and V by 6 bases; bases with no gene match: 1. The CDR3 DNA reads TGCAGCGTGGGGACAGGGGGCAACTATGGCTACACCTTC. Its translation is CSVGTGGNYGYTF.

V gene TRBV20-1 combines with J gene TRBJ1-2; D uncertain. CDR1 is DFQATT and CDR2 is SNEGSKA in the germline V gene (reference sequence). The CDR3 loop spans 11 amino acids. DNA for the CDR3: TGCAATACACCCAATAACTATGGCTACACCTTC. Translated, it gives CNTPNNYGYTF.

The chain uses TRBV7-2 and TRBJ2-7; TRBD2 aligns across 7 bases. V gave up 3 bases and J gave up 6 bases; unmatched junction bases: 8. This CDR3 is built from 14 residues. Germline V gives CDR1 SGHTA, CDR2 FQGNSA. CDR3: CASSFGRERSEQYF. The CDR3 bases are TGTGCCAGCAGCTTTGGGCGGGAGCGGAGCGAGCAGTACTTC. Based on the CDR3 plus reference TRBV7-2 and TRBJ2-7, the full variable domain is GAGVSQSPSNKVTEKGKDVELRCDPISGHTALYWYRQSLGQGLEFLIYFQGNSAPDKSGLPSDRFSAERTGGSVSTLTIQRTQQEDSAVYLCASSFGRERSEQYFGPGTRLTVT.

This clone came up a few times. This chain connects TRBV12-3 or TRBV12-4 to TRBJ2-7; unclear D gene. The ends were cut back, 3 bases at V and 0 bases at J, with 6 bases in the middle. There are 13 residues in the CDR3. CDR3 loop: CASSFRSSYEQYF. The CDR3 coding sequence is TGTGCCAGCAGTTTCAGAAGCTCCTACGAGCAGTACTTC.

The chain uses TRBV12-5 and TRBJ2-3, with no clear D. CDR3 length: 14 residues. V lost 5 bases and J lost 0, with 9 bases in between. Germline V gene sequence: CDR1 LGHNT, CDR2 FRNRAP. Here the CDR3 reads CASGLSSSTDTQYF. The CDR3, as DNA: TGTGCTAGTGGTCTTAGTAGCAGCACAGATACGCAGTATTTT. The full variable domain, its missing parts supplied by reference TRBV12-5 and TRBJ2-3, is DARVTQTPRHKVTEMGQEVTMRCQPILGHNTVFWYRQTMMQGLELLAYFRNRAPLDDSGMPKDRFSAEMPDATLATLKIQPSEPRDSAVYFCASGLSSSTDTQYFGPGTRLTVL.

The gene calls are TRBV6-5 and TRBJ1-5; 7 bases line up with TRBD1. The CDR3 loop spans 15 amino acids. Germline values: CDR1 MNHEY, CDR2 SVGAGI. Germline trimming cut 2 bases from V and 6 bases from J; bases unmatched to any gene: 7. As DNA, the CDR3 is TGTGCCAGCAGTTACGGGCAGGGGGGTGGTCAGCCCCAGCATTTT. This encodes CASSYGQGGGQPQHF.

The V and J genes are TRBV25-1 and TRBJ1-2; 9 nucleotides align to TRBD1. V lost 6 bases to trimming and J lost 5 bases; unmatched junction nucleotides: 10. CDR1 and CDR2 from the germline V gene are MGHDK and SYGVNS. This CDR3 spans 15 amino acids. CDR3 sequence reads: CASRGKDRGTYGYTF. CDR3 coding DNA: TGTGCCAGCAGGGGCAAGGACAGGGGAACTTATGGCTACACCTTC.

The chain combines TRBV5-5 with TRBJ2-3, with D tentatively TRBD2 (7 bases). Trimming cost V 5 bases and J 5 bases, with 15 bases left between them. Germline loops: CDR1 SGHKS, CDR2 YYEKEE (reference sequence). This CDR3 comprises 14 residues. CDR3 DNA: TGTGCCAGCAGTATCGGGGGGCCGGGAGATACGCAGTATTTT. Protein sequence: CASSIGGPGDTQYF.

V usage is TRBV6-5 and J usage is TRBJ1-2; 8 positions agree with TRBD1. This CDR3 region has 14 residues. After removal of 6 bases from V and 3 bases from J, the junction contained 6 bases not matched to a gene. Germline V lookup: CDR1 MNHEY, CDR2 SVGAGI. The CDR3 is CASSRTGMDYGYTF. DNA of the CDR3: TGTGCCAGCAGCCGGACAGGGATGGACTATGGCTACACCTTC.

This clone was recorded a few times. The CDR3 DNA reads TGTGCCAGCAGCCGCATGGTCACAGGCAGCACCAACGAGCAGTACTTC. Its translation is CASSRMVTGSTNEQYF. The chain joins TRBV7-6 to TRBJ2-7; possible D gene TRBD1, 5 bases. Trimming removed 5 bases from V and 5 bases from J, with 22 bases in between. CDR1 SGHVS and CDR2 FNYEAQ come from the germline V gene. CDR3 size: 16 residues.

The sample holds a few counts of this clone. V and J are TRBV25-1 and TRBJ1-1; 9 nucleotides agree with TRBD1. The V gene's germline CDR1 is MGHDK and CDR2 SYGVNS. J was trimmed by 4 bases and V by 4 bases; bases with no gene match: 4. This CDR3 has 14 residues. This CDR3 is CASSVTGGGTEAFF. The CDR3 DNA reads TGTGCCAGCAGTGTGACAGGGGGGGGCACTGAAGCTTTCTTT.

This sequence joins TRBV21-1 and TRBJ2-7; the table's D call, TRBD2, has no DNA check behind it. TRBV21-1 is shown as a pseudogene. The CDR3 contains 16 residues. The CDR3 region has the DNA TGTGCCAGCAGCCCCGCCCGGGGGATTAGCTCCTACGAGCAGTACTTC. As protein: CASSPARGISSYEQYF.